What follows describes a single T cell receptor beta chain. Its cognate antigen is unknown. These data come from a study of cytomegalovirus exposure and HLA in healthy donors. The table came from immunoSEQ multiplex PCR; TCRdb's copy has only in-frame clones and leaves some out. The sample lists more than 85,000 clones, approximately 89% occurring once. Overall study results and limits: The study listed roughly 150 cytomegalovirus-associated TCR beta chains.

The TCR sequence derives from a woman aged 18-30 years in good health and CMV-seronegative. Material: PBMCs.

Written as DNA, the CDR3 is TGTGCCAGCAGTCCGAGACTAGCGGGAGCGCCCTACAATGAGCAGTTCTTC. This codes for CASSPRLAGAPYNEQFF. The gene calls are TRBV27 and TRBJ2-1; TRBD2 matches at 12 bases. The CDR3 runs 17 residues. Germline lookup yields CDR1 MNHEY and CDR2 SMNVEV (reference sequence). V shed 5 bases, J shed 2 bases, and the junction held 7 bases outside the gene matches.